The T cell receptor (beta chain) under discussion was sequenced for a study of regulatory T cells in long-lasting Graves disease. The time point here: newly diagnosed GD, antithyroid drugs for less than 3 months. From RNA extracted from PBMCs, the TCR library was made. Assembly of TCR beta libraries relied on iRepertoire HTBI primers together with Arm-PCR of CDR3 regions. TCRdb processed the multiplex PCR reads anew with MiXCR; each CDR3 protein has one entry. The repertoire holds about 540,000 distinct CDR3 sequences, approximately 13% seen once, with 10% in the top ten. CDR3 length: 16 amino acids. The V segment lost 5 bases and the J segment 6 bases; nucleotides outside the gene matches: 14. Germline V gene lookup returns CDR1 SGHTA and CDR2 FQGTGA. This sample also appeared in a second study, on T cells in Graves' hyperthyroidism and ophthalmopathy. Per that study: Each diagnosis drew on symptoms, thyroxine, TRAb, thyroid ultrasound and orbital computed tomography findings. The blood repertoire included most of the expanded thyroid clonotypes above 0.001.

The specimen comprised peripheral blood mononuclear cells (PBMCs), sampled at new diagnosis, from a patient treated with antithyroid drugs. The chain joins TRBV7-3 to TRBJ2-3, with 7 bases matching TRBD2. The receptor comes from a man aged 30 to 39 with Graves disease. The CDR3 DNA sequence: TGTGCCAGCAGCCAAGGCGCGGGAGATATGATCGATACGCAGTATTTT. This encodes CASSQGAGDMIDTQYF.